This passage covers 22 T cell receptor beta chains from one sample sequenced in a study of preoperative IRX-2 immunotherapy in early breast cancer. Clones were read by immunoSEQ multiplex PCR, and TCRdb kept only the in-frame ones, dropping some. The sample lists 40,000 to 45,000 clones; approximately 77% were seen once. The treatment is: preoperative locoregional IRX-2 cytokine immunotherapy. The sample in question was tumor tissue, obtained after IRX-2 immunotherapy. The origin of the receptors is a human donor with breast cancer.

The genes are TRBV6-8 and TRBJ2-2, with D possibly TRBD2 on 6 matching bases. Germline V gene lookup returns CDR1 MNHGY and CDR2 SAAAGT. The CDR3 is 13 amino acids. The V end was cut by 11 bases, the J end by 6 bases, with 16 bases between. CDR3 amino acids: CAGILAWPGELFF. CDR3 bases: TGTGCCGGTATACTAGCCTGGCCCGGGGAGCTGTTTTTT.

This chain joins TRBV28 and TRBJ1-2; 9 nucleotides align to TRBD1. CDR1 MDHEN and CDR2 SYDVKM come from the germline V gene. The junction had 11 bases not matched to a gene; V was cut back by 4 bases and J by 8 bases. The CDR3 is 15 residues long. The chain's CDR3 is CASSSTGTGTRGYTF. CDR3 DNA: TGTGCCAGCAGTTCAACCGGGACAGGGACGAGGGGCTACACCTTC.

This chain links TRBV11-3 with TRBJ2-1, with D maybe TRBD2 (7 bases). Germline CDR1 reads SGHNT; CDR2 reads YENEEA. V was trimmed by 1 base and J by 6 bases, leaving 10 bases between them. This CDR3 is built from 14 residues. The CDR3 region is CASSLGGGGNEQFF. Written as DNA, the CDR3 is TGTGCCAGCAGCTTAGGGGGGGGCGGCAATGAGCAGTTCTTC.

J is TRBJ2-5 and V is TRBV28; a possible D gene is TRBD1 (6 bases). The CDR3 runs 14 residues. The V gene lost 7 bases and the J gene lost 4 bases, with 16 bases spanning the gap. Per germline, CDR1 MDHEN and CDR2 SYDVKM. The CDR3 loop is CASTPPGDVETQYF. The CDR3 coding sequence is TGTGCCAGCACCCCTCCAGGGGATGTAGAGACCCAGTACTTC.

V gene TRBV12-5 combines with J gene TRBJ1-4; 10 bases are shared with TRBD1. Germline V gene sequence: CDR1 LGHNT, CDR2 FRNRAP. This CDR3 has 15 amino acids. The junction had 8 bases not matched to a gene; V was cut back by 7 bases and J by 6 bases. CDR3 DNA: TGTGCTAGTGCCCCTTGGACAGGGGGGTATGAAAAACTGTTTTTT. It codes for CASAPWTGGYEKLFF.

The CDR3 spells CASSYGGSNTGELFF. CDR3 bases: TGTGCCAGCAGTTACGGGGGATCTAACACCGGGGAGCTGTTTTTT. This chain uses TRBV6-8 with TRBJ2-2; D is perhaps TRBD1 or TRBD2 (5 bases each). Per the germline V gene, CDR1 is MNHGY and CDR2 is SAAAGT. V was clipped by 2 bases and J by 2 bases, with 9 bases between them. The CDR3 runs 15 residues.

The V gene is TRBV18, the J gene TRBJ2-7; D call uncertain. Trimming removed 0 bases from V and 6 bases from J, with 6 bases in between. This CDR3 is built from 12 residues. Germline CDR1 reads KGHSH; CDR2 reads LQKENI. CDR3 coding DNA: TGTGCCAGCTCACCACCTGACGGCGAGCAGTACTTC. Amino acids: CASSPPDGEQYF.

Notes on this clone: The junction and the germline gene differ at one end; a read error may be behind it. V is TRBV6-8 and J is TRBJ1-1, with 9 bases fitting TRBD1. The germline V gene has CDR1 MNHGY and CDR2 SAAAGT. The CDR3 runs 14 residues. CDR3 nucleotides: TGTGCCATCAGTGGACAGGGGTCCGTCACTGAAGCTTTCTTT. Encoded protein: CAISGQGSVTEAFF.

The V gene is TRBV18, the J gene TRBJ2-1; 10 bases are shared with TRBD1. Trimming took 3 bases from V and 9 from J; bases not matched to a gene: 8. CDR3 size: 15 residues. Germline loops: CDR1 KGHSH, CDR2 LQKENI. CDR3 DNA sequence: TGTGCCAGCTCACCCAGCCGGACAGGGGGGATTGAGCAGTTCTTC. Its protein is CASSPSRTGGIEQFF.

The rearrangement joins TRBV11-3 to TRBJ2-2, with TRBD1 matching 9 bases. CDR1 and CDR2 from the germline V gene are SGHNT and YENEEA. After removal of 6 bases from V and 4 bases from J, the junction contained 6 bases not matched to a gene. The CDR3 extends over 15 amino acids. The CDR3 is CASRKDRGATGELFF. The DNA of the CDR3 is TGTGCCAGCAGGAAGGACAGGGGAGCCACCGGGGAGCTGTTTTTT. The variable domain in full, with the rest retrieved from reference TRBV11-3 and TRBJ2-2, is EAGVVQSPRYKIIEKKQPVAFWCNPISGHNTLYWYLQNLGQGPELLIRYENEEAVDDSQLPKDRFSAERLKGVDSTLKIQPAELGDSAVYLCASRKDRGATGELFFGEGSRLTVL.

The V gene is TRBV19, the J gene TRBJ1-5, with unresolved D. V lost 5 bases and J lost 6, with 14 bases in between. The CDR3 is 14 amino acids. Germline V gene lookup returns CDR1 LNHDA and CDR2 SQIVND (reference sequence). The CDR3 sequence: CASSFGRIGQPQHF. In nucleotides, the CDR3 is TGTGCCAGTAGTTTTGGTAGAATAGGTCAGCCCCAGCATTTT.

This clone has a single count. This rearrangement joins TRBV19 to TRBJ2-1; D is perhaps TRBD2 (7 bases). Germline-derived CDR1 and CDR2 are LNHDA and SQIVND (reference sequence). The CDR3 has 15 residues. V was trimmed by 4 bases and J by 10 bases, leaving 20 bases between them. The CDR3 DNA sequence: TGTGCCAGTAGTAAAGGGGGGGCAGGTTGGAGAGAGCAGTTCTTC. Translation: CASSKGGAGWREQFF.

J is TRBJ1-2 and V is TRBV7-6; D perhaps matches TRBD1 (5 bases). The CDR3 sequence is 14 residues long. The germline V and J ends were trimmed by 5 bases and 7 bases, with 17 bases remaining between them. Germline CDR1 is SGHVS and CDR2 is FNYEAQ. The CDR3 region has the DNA TGTGCCAGCAGCGGCGGGACTTCTATACGTGGCTACACCTTC. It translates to CASSGGTSIRGYTF. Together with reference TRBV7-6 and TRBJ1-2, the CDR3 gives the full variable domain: GAGVSQSPRYKVTKRGQDVALRCDPISGHVSLYWYRQALGQGPEFLTYFNYEAQQDKSGLPNDRFSAERPEGSISTLTIQRTEQRDSAMYRCASSGGTSIRGYTFGSGTRLTVV.

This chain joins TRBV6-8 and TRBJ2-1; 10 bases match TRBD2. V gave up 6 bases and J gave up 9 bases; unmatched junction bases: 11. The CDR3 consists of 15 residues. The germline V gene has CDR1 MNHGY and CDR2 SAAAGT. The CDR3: CASRERLAGWGEQFF. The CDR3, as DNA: TGTGCCAGCAGAGAGAGACTAGCGGGTTGGGGTGAGCAGTTCTTC.

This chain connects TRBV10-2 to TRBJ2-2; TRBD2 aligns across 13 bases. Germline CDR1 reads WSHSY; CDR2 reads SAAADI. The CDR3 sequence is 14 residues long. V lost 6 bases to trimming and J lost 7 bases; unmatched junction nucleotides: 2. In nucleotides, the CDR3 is TGCGCCAGCAGGGGGACTAGCGGGAACGGGGAGCTGTTTTTT. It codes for CASRGTSGNGELFF.

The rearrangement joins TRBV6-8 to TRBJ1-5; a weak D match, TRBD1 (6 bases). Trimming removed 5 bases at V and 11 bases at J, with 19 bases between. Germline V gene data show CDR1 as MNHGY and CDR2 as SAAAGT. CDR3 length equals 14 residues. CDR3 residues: CASSRDPQGRAQHF. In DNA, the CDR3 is TGTGCCAGCAGTCGAGACCCGCAGGGGAGAGCCCAGCATTTT.

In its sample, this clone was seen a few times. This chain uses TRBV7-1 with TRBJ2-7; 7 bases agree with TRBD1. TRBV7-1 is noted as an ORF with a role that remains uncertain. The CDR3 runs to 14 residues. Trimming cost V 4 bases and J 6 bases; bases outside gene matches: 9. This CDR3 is CASSLGDSPVEQYF. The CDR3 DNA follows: TGTGCCAGCAGCTTGGGGGACAGCCCTGTCGAGCAGTACTTC.

CDR3 bases: TGTGCCAGCAGCTTAGGTCCAGTTGTGCCTGGAAACACCATATATTTT. This gives the protein CASSLGPVVPGNTIYF. The chain is built from TRBV11-1 and TRBJ1-3; D gene unclear. Trimming left V 1 base short and J 2 bases short, with 12 bases between. Germline loops: CDR1 SGHAT, CDR2 FQDESV (reference sequence). This CDR3 has 16 residues.

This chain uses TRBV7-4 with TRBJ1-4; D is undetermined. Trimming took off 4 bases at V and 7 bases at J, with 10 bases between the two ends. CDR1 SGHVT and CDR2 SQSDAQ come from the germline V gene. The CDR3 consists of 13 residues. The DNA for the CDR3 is TGTGCCAGCAGCTCCTCAGCCGCTGAAAAACTGTTTTTT. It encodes CASSSSAAEKLFF.

In nucleotides, the CDR3 is TGTGCCACCCAGACGGATAGGTATGGCTACACCTTC. Its protein product is CATQTDRYGYTF. The chain links TRBV19 to TRBJ1-2, with D hard to call. V was cut by 10 bases and J by 5 bases, with 14 bases left in between. The CDR3 runs 12 residues. Germline V gives CDR1 LNHDA, CDR2 SQIVND (reference sequence).

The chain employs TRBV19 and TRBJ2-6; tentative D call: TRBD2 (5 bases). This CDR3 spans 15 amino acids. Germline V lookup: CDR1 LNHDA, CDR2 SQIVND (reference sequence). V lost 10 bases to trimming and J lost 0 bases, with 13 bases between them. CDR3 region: CANRDAFSGANVLTF. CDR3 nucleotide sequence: TGTGCCAATCGGGATGCTTTCTCTGGGGCCAACGTCCTGACTTTC.

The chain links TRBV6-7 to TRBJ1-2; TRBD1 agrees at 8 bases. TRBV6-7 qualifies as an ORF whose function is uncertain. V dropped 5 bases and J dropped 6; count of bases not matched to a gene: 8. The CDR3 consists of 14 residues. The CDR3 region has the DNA TGTGCCAGCAGTCAGCCACAGGGGGGTCATGGCTACACCTTC. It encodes CASSQPQGGHGYTF.